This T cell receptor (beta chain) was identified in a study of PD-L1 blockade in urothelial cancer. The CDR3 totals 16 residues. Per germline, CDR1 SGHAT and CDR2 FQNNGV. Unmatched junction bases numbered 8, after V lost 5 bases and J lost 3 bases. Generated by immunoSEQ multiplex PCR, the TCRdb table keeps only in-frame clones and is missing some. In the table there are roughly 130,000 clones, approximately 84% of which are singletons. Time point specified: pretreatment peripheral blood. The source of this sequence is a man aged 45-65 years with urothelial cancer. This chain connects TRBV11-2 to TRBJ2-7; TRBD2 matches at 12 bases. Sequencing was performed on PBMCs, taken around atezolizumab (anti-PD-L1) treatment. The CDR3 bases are TGTGCCAGCAGCCACAAACTAGCGGGGGGCCACTACGAGCAGTACTTC. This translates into CASSHKLAGGHYEQYF.